The 32 T cell receptor beta chains below were found in one sample sequenced in a study of beta chain features in type 1 diabetes. What was sequenced were expressed TCRB transcripts, since all of the isolated RNA had been reverse transcribed. Some clones are missing from TCRdb's copy, which holds only in-frame ones; the method was immunoSEQ multiplex PCR. The sample gives 640,000 or so clones, over 10% of which show up once; less than 0.025% is in the top ten. General study points: Significant though moderate, a shortening of TCRB CDR3s appeared in all four CD4+ subsets of Type 1 diabetes patients.

These receptors' targets are unknown. Material: naive CD4+ T cells from blood. The receptors stem from a man in his late teens or twenties with type 1 diabetes.

CDR3 protein: CASSRRGGQETQYF. The CDR3 nucleotides are TGCGCCAGCAGCCGGAGGGGTGGACAAGAGACCCAGTACTTC. V usage is TRBV5-1 and J usage is TRBJ2-5; TRBD2 might be the D (6 bases). This CDR3 is 14 amino acids long. Trimming stripped 4 bases from V and 2 bases from J, with 12 bases between. Germline V gene data show CDR1 as SGHRS and CDR2 as YFSETQ.

The gene calls are TRBV5-1 and TRBJ2-1, with 7 bases lining up with TRBD2. Germline-derived CDR1 and CDR2 are SGHRS and YFSETQ. Trimming removed 2 bases from V and 9 bases from J; junction bases left unmatched: 11. This CDR3 is 15 amino acids long. The DNA of the CDR3 is TGCGCCAGCAGCTTTGAGGGGACTAAGCTAACTGAGCAGTTCTTC. Amino acid sequence: CASSFEGTKLTEQFF.

V usage is TRBV7-2 and J usage is TRBJ1-1; D gene uncertain. The CDR3 runs to 13 residues. The germline V gene has CDR1 SGHTA and CDR2 FQGNSA. The ends were cut back, 1 base at V and 1 base at J, with 4 bases in the middle. The CDR3 spells CASSLGWNTEAFF. CDR3 nucleotides: TGTGCCAGCAGCTTAGGCTGGAACACTGAAGCTTTCTTT.

This clone was detected only a few times. The chain uses TRBV2 and TRBJ1-4; no definite D call. Between the trimmed V and J ends, which lost 5 bases and 0 bases, there was a span of 7 bases. Germline V gene data show CDR1 as SNHLY and CDR2 as FYNNEI. The CDR3 has 14 amino acids. CDR3 DNA: TGTGCCAGCAGTTGGACGGCAACTAATGAAAAACTGTTTTTT. Translated, it gives CASSWTATNEKLFF.

CDR3 loop: CASRFLQQYF. The CDR3 DNA follows: TGTGCCAGCAGATTCCTCCAGCAGTACTTC. This rearrangement joins TRBV2 to TRBJ2-7, with unresolved D. Germline loops: CDR1 SNHLY, CDR2 FYNNEI. The CDR3 totals 10 residues. The V end was cut by 6 bases, the J end by 8 bases, with 8 bases between.

Concerning this clone: The sample carries other DNA sequences with the same CDR3. This rearrangement joins TRBV10-3 to TRBJ2-3, with unresolved D. CDR3 length equals 13 residues. Trimming stripped 4 bases from V and 3 bases from J, with 8 bases between. The germline CDR1 and CDR2 sequences are ENHRY and SYGVKD. CDR3 nucleotide sequence: TGTGCCATCAGTGTAGAAGGGACAGATACGCAGTATTTT. Residues: CAISVEGTDTQYF.

V and J are TRBV11-2 and TRBJ2-5; D is unclear. V lost 8 bases, J lost 4 bases, and 17 bases lay in between. Germline V gene data show CDR1 as SGHAT and CDR2 as FQNNGV. The CDR3 has 14 residues. For the CDR3, the DNA is TGTGCCAGCTCCCTGGGTCCTAGGACAGAGACCCAGTACTTC. This translates into CASSLGPRTETQYF.

The J gene is TRBJ2-1, the V gene TRBV6-6; 7 nucleotides agree with TRBD1. The V and J ends lost 6 bases and 9 bases, in that order; junction bases with no gene match: 8. Germline-derived CDR1 and CDR2 are MNHNY and SVGAGI (reference sequence). The CDR3 is 13 residues long. The CDR3 region is CASRPTGLGEQFF. The CDR3 bases are TGTGCCAGCAGACCGACAGGGTTGGGTGAGCAGTTCTTC.

This rearrangement joins TRBV7-9 to TRBJ2-2; perhaps TRBD2 as D (6 bases). V was clipped by 2 bases and J by 7 bases, with 20 bases between them. The CDR3 has 17 amino acids. The germline V gene has CDR1 SEHNR and CDR2 FQNEAQ (reference sequence). This CDR3 is CASSLQGGRWPNGELFF. CDR3 nucleotide sequence: TGTGCCAGCAGCTTACAGGGAGGACGGTGGCCGAACGGGGAGCTGTTTTTT.

The V and J genes are TRBV28 and TRBJ1-5; maybe TRBD1 (6 bases). V was cut by 5 bases and J by 0 bases, with 20 bases left in between. Looked up from germline, CDR1 is MDHEN and CDR2 is SYDVKM. The CDR3 spans 18 residues. This CDR3 reads CASSGGLQGAYSNQPQHF. For the CDR3, the DNA is TGTGCCAGCAGTGGGGGACTACAGGGTGCGTATAGCAATCAGCCCCAGCATTTT.

V is TRBV6-5 and J is TRBJ1-5, with D uncertain. The germline V and J ends were trimmed by 0 bases and 6 bases, with 9 bases remaining between them. The CDR3 length is 14 residues. The germline V gene encodes CDR1 MNHEY and CDR2 SVGAGI. The CDR3 sequence: CASSYSYEVQPQHF. The CDR3 DNA follows: TGTGCCAGCAGTTACTCGTACGAGGTTCAGCCCCAGCATTTT.

The J gene is TRBJ2-2, the V gene TRBV15; D remains unclear. Germline assignment: CDR1 LNHNV and CDR2 YYDKDF (reference sequence). This CDR3 region has 16 residues. The V and J ends lost 5 bases and 0 bases respectively, with 13 bases between them. In nucleotides, the CDR3 is TGTGCCACCAGCGCCCGTTTGGCAGCGAACACCGGGGAGCTGTTTTTT. It is translated as CATSARLAANTGELFF.

A few counts support this clone. The V gene is TRBV27, the J gene TRBJ2-2; D may correspond to TRBD1 or TRBD2 (5 bases each). V was trimmed by 6 bases and J by 5 bases, leaving 13 bases between them. This CDR3 spans 14 amino acids. The V gene's germline CDR1 is MNHEY and CDR2 SMNVEV (reference sequence). CDR3 in amino acids: CASRPGTLTGELFF. As DNA, the CDR3 is TGTGCCAGCAGGCCCGGGACCCTAACCGGGGAGCTGTTTTTT.

The chain employs TRBV14 and TRBJ2-4; D is ambiguous. This CDR3 contains 16 residues. Trimming pared 1 base from V and 4 bases from J, leaving 14 bases between. Looked up from germline, CDR1 is SGHDN and CDR2 is FVKESK. CDR3 coding DNA: TGTGCCAGCAGCCAAGGGTCCCGGATTGCTAAAAACATTCAGTACTTC. It specifies CASSQGSRIAKNIQYF.

This chain joins TRBV6-1 and TRBJ2-6; D is ambiguous. V lost 3 bases and J 0 bases, leaving 12 bases between the germline ends. The germline V gene encodes CDR1 MNHNS and CDR2 SASEGT. The CDR3 has 17 residues. The CDR3 loop reads CASSDDDIYSGANVLTF. The DNA for the CDR3 is TGTGCCAGCAGTGACGACGATATCTACTCTGGGGCCAACGTCCTGACTTTC.

In its sample, this clone was seen a few times. The sample contains more than one DNA sequence encoding this CDR3. This sequence joins TRBV29-1 and TRBJ2-5; D gene uncertain. Trimming shortened V by 3 bases and J by 2 bases, and 7 bases separated the two germline ends. This CDR3 comprises 12 residues. Germline CDR1 is SQVTM and CDR2 is ANQGSEA. CDR3: CSVEGGQETQYF. The CDR3 nucleotides are TGCAGCGTTGAGGGTGGACAAGAGACCCAGTACTTC.

This chain links TRBV4-1 with TRBJ2-7; a weak D match, TRBD1 (5 bases). From germline, CDR1 is MGHRA and CDR2 YSYEKL. V was trimmed by 1 base and J by 2 bases, leaving 12 bases between them. CDR3 length equals 15 residues. CDR3 sequence reads: CASSQVGQFPYEQYF. The CDR3 region has the DNA TGCGCCAGCAGCCAAGTGGGGCAGTTCCCCTACGAGCAGTACTTC.

A few counts support this clone. V usage is TRBV30 and J usage is TRBJ1-2, with TRBD1 as a possible D gene (6 bases). The CDR3 spans 14 residues. V lost 3 bases to trimming and J lost 4 bases, with 15 bases between them. CDR1 GTSNPN and CDR2 SVGIG come from the germline V gene (reference sequence). CDR3 DNA: TGTGCCTGGAGCCTTGATCAGGGGAGCTATGGCTACACCTTC. The encoded protein is CAWSLDQGSYGYTF.

There are a few counts of this clone. The chain employs TRBV9 and TRBJ2-2, with a weak D call TRBD2 (7 bases). V lost 4 bases and J lost 1, with 14 bases in between. The CDR3 length is 16 residues. Germline V gene sequence: CDR1 SGDLS, CDR2 YYNGEE. The CDR3 loop is CASSPRGPQNTGELFF. For the CDR3, the DNA is TGTGCCAGCAGCCCGCGGGGGCCGCAGAACACCGGGGAGCTGTTTTTT. Using reference TRBV9 and TRBJ2-2 for the parts outside the CDR3, the full variable domain is DSGVTQTPKHLITATGQRVTLRCSPRSGDLSVYWYQQSLDQGLQFLIQYYNGEERAKGNILERFSAQQFPDLHSELNLSSLELGDSALYFCASSPRGPQNTGELFFGEGSRLTVL.

The chain combines TRBV19 with TRBJ1-5; 7 nucleotides match TRBD1. The CDR3 sequence is 13 residues long. CDR1 LNHDA and CDR2 SQIVND come from the germline V gene (reference sequence). V lost 7 bases, J lost 7 bases, and 7 bases stayed unmatched. The CDR3 bases are TGTGCCAGTATAGGAGGGGGCGCCCAGCCCCAGCATTTT. Its translation: CASIGGGAQPQHF.

The chain uses TRBV30 and TRBJ1-2; D perhaps matches TRBD1 (6 bases). This CDR3 is built from 14 residues. Between the trimmed V and J ends, which lost 2 bases and 6 bases, there was a span of 16 bases. Germline loops: CDR1 GTSNPN, CDR2 SVGIG (reference sequence). The CDR3 sequence is CAWSTPTGWDGYTF. The CDR3 DNA is TGTGCCTGGAGTACCCCAACAGGGTGGGATGGCTACACCTTC.

The V and J genes are TRBV30 and TRBJ1-2; 8 bases align to TRBD1. The junction had 6 bases not matched to a gene; V was cut back by 3 bases and J by 3 bases. CDR3 length: 14 residues. Germline CDR1 GTSNPN, CDR2 SVGIG (reference sequence). For the CDR3, the DNA is TGTGCCTGGAGCCGACAGGGGATCGACTATGGCTACACCTTC. This translates into CAWSRQGIDYGYTF. The variable domain in full, with the rest retrieved from reference TRBV30 and TRBJ1-2, is SQTIHQWPATLVQPVGSPLSLECTVEGTSNPNLYWYRQAAGRGLQLLFYSVGIGQISSEVPQNLSASRPQDRQFILSSKKLLLSDSGFYLCAWSRQGIDYGYTFGSGTRLTVV.

This clone was recorded once. This chain joins TRBV11-3 and TRBJ2-2; D possibly matches TRBD1 or TRBD2 (5 bases each). Trimming left V 5 bases short and J 9 bases short, with 13 bases between. Germline-derived CDR1 and CDR2 are SGHNT and YENEEA. The CDR3 has 13 amino acids. CDR3 sequence reads: CASSGETVRELFF. Written as DNA, the CDR3 is TGTGCCAGCAGCGGGGAGACAGTCCGGGAGCTGTTTTTT.

This clone was observed a few times. This chain connects TRBV5-6 to TRBJ2-5, with D possibly matching TRBD2 (6 bases). Germline V gene sequence: CDR1 SGHDT, CDR2 YYEEEE. The V gene lost 0 bases and the J gene lost 13 bases, with 13 bases spanning the gap. The CDR3 loop spans 12 amino acids. The CDR3, as DNA: TGTGCCAGCAGCTTGGCAGGGACTCCGCCGTACTTC. Amino acids: CASSLAGTPPYF.

J is TRBJ1-6 and V is TRBV7-6; 9 bases are shared with TRBD1. This CDR3 has 15 residues. Germline CDR1 and CDR2: SGHVS and FNYEAQ. J lost 8 bases, V lost 1 base, and 3 bases had no gene match. CDR3 DNA: TGTGCCAGCAGCTTAGACAGGGGGCGAGATTCACCCCTCCACTTT. Translation: CASSLDRGRDSPLHF. Complete variable domain (other parts from reference TRBV7-6 and TRBJ1-6): GAGVSQSPRYKVTKRGQDVALRCDPISGHVSLYWYRQALGQGPEFLTYFNYEAQQDKSGLPNDRFSAERPEGSISTLTIQRTEQRDSAMYRCASSLDRGRDSPLHFGNGTRLTVT.

This chain links TRBV27 with TRBJ1-1; maybe TRBD1 (5 bases). CDR3 length: 15 amino acids. Germline lookup yields CDR1 MNHEY and CDR2 SMNVEV (reference sequence). Trimming removed 4 bases from V and 3 bases from J, with 15 bases in between. In DNA form, the CDR3 reads TGTGCCAGCAGTTGGCGGGTGGGGGTAGACACTGAAGCTTTCTTT. Its translation is CASSWRVGVDTEAFF.

V usage is TRBV5-6 and J usage is TRBJ2-5, with D possibly matching TRBD1 (6 bases). The V end lost 5 bases, the J end lost 5 bases, and 16 bases lay between the germline ends. This CDR3 has 14 residues. CDR1 and CDR2 from the germline V gene are SGHDT and YYEEEE. The CDR3 loop is CASRLVAGAETQYF. The CDR3 nucleotides read TGTGCCAGCAGGCTGGTGGCAGGGGCTGAGACCCAGTACTTC.

This clone was seen only once. V usage is TRBV30 and J usage is TRBJ1-1; TRBD1 matches at 9 bases. The V and J ends lost 5 bases and 3 bases, in that order; junction bases with no gene match: 19. The CDR3 is made up of 18 amino acids. Germline lookup yields CDR1 GTSNPN and CDR2 SVGIG (reference sequence). CDR3 in amino acids: CAWLAYRGRGVMDTEAFF. CDR3 nucleotide sequence: TGTGCCTGGCTTGCTTACAGGGGGCGCGGGGTAATGGACACTGAAGCTTTCTTT.

The V gene is TRBV29-1, the J gene TRBJ1-5, with 7 bases lining up with TRBD1. J was trimmed by 5 bases and V by 6 bases; bases with no gene match: 10. CDR1 SQVTM and CDR2 ANQGSEA come from the germline V gene. The CDR3 consists of 14 residues. The CDR3 spells CSVAWDSRDQPQHF. The CDR3 DNA reads TGCAGCGTGGCGTGGGACAGTAGAGATCAGCCCCAGCATTTT.

The CDR3 bases are TGTGCCAGCTCACCACCGGGACTCCTACACACCGGGGAGCTGTTTTTT. Translated: CASSPPGLLHTGELFF. The gene calls are TRBV18 and TRBJ2-2, with D perhaps matching TRBD2 (6 bases). Trimming cost V 0 bases and J 3 bases, with 11 bases left between them. Germline V CDR1 and CDR2: KGHSH, LQKENI. This CDR3 contains 16 residues.

This clone turned up a few times. The J gene is TRBJ2-3, the V gene TRBV5-4; 11 nucleotides align to TRBD1. CDR1 is SGHNT, CDR2 YYREEE, per germline (reference sequence). With 5 bases clipped from V and 7 bases from J, the junction kept 6 bases outside the gene matches. This CDR3 contains 14 residues. CDR3 sequence reads: CASSRDRGLNTQYF. The CDR3 DNA reads TGTGCCAGCAGTCGGGACAGGGGGTTGAATACGCAGTATTTT.

The sample holds a few counts of this clone. This chain links TRBV6-5 with TRBJ2-5, with 9 bases matching TRBD2. Germline-derived CDR1 and CDR2 are MNHEY and SVGAGI. The CDR3 runs to 14 residues. The V gene end was trimmed by 7 bases and the J gene end by 5 bases; junction bases not matched to a gene: 8. CDR3 nucleotides: TGTGCCAGCAACCCGTCTAGCGGGGTGGAGACCCAGTACTTC. Translated, it gives CASNPSSGVETQYF.